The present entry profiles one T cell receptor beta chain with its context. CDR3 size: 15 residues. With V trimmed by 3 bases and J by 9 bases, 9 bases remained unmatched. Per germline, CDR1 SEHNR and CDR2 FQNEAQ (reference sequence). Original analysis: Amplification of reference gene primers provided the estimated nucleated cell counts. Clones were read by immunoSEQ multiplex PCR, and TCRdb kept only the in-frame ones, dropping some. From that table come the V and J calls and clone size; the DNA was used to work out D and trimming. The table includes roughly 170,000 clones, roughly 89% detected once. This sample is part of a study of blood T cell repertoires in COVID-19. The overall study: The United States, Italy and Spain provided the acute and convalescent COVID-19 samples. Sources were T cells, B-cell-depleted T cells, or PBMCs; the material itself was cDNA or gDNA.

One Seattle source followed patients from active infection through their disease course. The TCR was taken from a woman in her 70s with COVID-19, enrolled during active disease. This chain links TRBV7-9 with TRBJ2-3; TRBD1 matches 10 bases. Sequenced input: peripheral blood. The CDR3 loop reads CASSFGGQGMETQYF. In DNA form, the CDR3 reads TGTGCCAGCAGCTTCGGGGGACAGGGGATGGAGACGCAGTATTTT.